This T cell receptor (beta chain) was recovered during a study of PD-1 blockade in classical Hodgkin lymphoma. The V and J ends lost 3 bases and 2 bases respectively, with 11 bases between them. Germline CDR1 and CDR2: SNHLY and FYNNEI. This CDR3 contains 15 residues. Sequencing was performed with immunoSEQ multiplex PCR; in TCRdb, only in-frame clones are kept and a portion is missing. The sample holds under 110,000 clones, roughly 90% seen once. There was relapse after autologous stem cell transplantation in every patient, and there was variation in brentuximab vedotin exposure. The starting material was peripheral blood mononuclear cells (PBMCs), obtained before the second cycle of nivolumab. This receptor was identified in a human donor with classical Hodgkin lymphoma. The chain combines TRBV2 with TRBJ1-3; D is unclear. CDR3 loop: CASSEPKGPGNTIYF. The CDR3 DNA is TGTGCCAGCAGTGAGCCGAAAGGTCCTGGAAACACCATATATTTT.